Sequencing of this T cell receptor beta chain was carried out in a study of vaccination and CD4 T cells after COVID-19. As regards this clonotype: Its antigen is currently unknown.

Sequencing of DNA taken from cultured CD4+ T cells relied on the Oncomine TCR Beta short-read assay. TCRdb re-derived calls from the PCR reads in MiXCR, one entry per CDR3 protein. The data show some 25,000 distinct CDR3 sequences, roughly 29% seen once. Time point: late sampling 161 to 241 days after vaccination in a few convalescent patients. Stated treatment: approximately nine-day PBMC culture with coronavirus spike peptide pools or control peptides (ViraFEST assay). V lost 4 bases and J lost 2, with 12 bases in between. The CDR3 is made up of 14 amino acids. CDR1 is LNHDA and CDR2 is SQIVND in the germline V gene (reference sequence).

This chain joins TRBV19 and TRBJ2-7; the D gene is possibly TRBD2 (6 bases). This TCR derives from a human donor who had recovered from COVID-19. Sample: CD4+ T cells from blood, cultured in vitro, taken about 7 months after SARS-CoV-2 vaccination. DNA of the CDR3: TGTGCCAGTAGTACTCGAGGCGGGACCTACGAGCAGTACTTC. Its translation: CASSTRGGTYEQYF.